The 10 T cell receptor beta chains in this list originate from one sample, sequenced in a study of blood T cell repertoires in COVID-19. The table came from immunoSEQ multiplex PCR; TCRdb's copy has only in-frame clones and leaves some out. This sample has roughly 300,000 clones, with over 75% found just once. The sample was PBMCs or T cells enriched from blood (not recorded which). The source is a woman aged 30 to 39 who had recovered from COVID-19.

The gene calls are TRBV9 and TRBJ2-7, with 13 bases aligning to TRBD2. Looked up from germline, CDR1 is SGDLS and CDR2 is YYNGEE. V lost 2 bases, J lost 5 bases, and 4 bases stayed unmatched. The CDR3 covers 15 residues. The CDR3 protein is CASSVGGLAGNEQYF. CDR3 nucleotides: TGTGCCAGCAGCGTGGGGGGACTAGCGGGGAACGAGCAGTACTTC. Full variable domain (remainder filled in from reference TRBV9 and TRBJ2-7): DSGVTQTPKHLITATGQRVTLRCSPRSGDLSVYWYQQSLDQGLQFLIQYYNGEERAKGNILERFSAQQFPDLHSELNLSSLELGDSALYFCASSVGGLAGNEQYFGPGTRLTVT.

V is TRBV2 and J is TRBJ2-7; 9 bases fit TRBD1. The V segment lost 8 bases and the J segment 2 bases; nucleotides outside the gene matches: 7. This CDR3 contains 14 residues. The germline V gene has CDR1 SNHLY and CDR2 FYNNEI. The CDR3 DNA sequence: TGTGCCAGCGCCCCTCGGACAGGGGCCTACGAGCAGTACTTC. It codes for CASAPRTGAYEQYF.

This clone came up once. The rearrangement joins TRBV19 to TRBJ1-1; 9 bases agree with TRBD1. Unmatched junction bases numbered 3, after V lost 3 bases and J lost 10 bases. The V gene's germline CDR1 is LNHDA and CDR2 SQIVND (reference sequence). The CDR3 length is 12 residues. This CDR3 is CASSITGGRAFF. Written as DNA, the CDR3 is TGTGCCAGTAGTATTACAGGGGGCAGAGCTTTCTTT.

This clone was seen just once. This chain's CDR3 is CASSVGTANTGELFF. CDR3 DNA sequence: TGTGCCAGCAGCGTAGGTACTGCGAACACCGGGGAGCTGTTTTTT. The chain has TRBV9 and TRBJ2-2; D gene uncertain. This CDR3 is 15 amino acids long. Germline V gives CDR1 SGDLS, CDR2 YYNGEE. V lost 0 bases and J lost 0, with 6 bases in between.

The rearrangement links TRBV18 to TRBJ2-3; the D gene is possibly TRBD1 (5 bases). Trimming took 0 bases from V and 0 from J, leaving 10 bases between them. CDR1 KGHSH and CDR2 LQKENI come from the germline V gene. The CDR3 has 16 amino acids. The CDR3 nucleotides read TGTGCCAGCTCACCACCCAGGGCCAATAGCACAGATACGCAGTATTTT. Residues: CASSPPRANSTDTQYF.

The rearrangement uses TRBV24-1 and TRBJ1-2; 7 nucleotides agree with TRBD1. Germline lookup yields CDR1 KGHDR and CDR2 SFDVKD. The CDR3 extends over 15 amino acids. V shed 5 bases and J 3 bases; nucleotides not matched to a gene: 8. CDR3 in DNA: TGTGCCACCAGTGGGGACCAGGGGGGTCACTATGGCTACACCTTC. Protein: CATSGDQGGHYGYTF.

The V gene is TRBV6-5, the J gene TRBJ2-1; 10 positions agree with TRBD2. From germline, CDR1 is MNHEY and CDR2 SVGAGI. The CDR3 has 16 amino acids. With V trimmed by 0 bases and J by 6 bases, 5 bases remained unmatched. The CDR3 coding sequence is TGTGCCAGCAGTTACTCGGGGGCTAGCGGGAGCAATGAGCAGTTCTTC. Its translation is CASSYSGASGSNEQFF.

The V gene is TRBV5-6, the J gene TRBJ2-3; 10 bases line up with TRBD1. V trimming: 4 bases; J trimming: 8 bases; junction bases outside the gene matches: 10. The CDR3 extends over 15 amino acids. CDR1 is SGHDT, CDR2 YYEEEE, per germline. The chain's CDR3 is CASSPRQGAGGTQYF. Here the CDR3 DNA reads TGTGCCAGCAGCCCCCGACAGGGGGCAGGGGGTACGCAGTATTTT.

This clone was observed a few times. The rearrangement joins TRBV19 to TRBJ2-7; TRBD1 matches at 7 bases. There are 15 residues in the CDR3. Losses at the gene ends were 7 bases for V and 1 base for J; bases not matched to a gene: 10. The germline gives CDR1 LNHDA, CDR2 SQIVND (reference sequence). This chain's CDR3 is CASKPRQGGSYEQYF. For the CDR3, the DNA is TGTGCCAGTAAACCTCGACAGGGCGGGTCCTACGAGCAGTACTTC.

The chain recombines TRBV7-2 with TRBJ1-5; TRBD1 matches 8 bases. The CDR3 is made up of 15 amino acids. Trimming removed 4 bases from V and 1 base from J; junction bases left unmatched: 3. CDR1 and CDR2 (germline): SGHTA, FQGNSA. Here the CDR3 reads CASSSNRGSNQPQHF. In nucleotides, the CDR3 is TGTGCCAGCAGCTCCAACAGGGGGAGCAATCAGCCCCAGCATTTT.